This TCR beta chain was sequenced in a study of blood T cell repertoires in COVID-19. About the study: Samples of COVID-19 (acute and convalescent) were obtained from the United States, Italy and Spain. PBMCs, B-cell-depleted T cells, or T cells provided the cDNA or gDNA that made up the material.

V was pared by 6 bases and J by 6 bases, with 4 bases of the junction left unmatched. CDR1 is SNHLY and CDR2 is FYNNEI in the germline V gene. The CDR3 covers 14 residues. Study processing details: From reference gene primer amplification, estimates of nucleated cell counts were derived. The table came from immunoSEQ multiplex PCR; TCRdb's copy has only in-frame clones and leaves some out. The V and J calls and the clone size are those of that table, but D and trimming were determined from the DNA. The sample records about 250,000 clones, about 85% being singletons. This clonotype was obtained from a man younger than 30 with active or convalescent COVID-19. The chain couples TRBV2 to TRBJ1-4; TRBD1 matches at 10 bases. The sequenced sample was peripheral blood. CDR3 residues: CASRPGTGDEKLFF. The CDR3 DNA is TGTGCCAGCAGACCCGGGACAGGGGATGAAAAACTGTTTTTT.